Below, 30 T cell receptor beta chains from the same sample are listed, as sequenced in a study of metastatic and nonmetastatic thyroid tumors. TCRdb reanalyzed the PCR reads via MiXCR. The sample has about 21,000 clones; around 16% are singletons. None of the patients had undergone any treatment ahead of thyroid surgery. The sequencing input was tumor tissue. The receptors come from a female donor with papillary thyroid cancer or a benign thyroid nodule (not recorded which). Some clones in this sample may be carry-over from other donors' samples.

This clone was recorded at least ten times. J is TRBJ2-7 and V is TRBV20-1; 7 bases match TRBD2. The CDR3 sequence is 11 residues long. V shed 6 bases and J 7 bases; nucleotides not matched to a gene: 6. Per germline, CDR1 DFQATT and CDR2 SNEGSKA (reference sequence). The CDR3 DNA sequence: TGCAGTGCAAGCCCTAGCGGAGAGCAGTACTTC. This codes for CSASPSGEQYF.

About this clone: This may come from a read error, since a much larger clone is one base off. This chain connects TRBV7-7 to TRBJ2-5, with a tentative D call TRBD2 (6 bases). The germline gives CDR1 SSHAT, CDR2 FNYEAQ (reference sequence). The CDR3 extends over 14 amino acids. CDR3 sequence: CASILAVRGETQYF. As DNA, the CDR3 is TGTGCTAGCATCTTAGCCGTACGGGGGGAGACCCAGTACTTC.

The chain employs TRBV19 and TRBJ1-1, with D possibly matching TRBD1 (5 bases). Germline V lookup: CDR1 LNHDA, CDR2 SQIVND (reference sequence). With 5 bases removed from V and 1 base from J, the gap between germline ends came to 14 bases. The CDR3 totals 15 residues. The CDR3 nucleotides read TGTGCCAGTAGTGTGGTCGGGGCGTGGAACACTGAAGCTTTCTTT. Translated: CASSVVGAWNTEAFF.

This chain joins TRBV20-1 and TRBJ2-4; 8 bases are shared with TRBD2. The CDR3 consists of 18 residues. Germline CDR1 reads DFQATT; CDR2 reads SNEGSKA (reference sequence). J lost 1 base, V lost 4 bases, and 15 bases had no gene match. CDR3 in amino acids: CSAILGSGMAWAKNIQYF. The DNA for the CDR3 is TGCAGTGCTATCCTGGGTAGCGGGATGGCCTGGGCCAAAAACATTCAGTACTTC.

This clone was seen ten or more times. The chain has TRBV19 and TRBJ2-1, with 13 bases fitting TRBD2. The V gene's germline CDR1 is LNHDA and CDR2 SQIVND (reference sequence). After removal of 7 bases from V and 7 bases from J, the junction contained 10 bases not matched to a gene. The CDR3 spans 16 residues. The CDR3 is CASNSRGLAGANEQFF. The CDR3 coding sequence is TGTGCCAGTAACTCCAGAGGACTAGCGGGAGCTAATGAGCAGTTCTTC.

In its sample, this clone was seen many times. CDR3 sequence (DNA): TGCAGTGCTAGTTCAGGGACAGCGGGGGATCAGCCCCAGCATTTT. As protein: CSASSGTAGDQPQHF. The chain links TRBV20-1 to TRBJ1-5; 7 nucleotides line up with TRBD1. With 3 bases clipped from V and 5 bases from J, the junction kept 10 bases outside the gene matches. Germline lookup yields CDR1 DFQATT and CDR2 SNEGSKA (reference sequence). This CDR3 region has 15 residues.

In regard to this clone: At one end the junction does not follow the germline gene, possibly because of a read error. The rearrangement uses TRBV5-1 and TRBJ2-2; no firm D call. The germline CDR1 and CDR2 sequences are SGHRS and YFSETQ. The CDR3 totals 18 residues. CDR3 loop: CASSFGLMEQWNTWELFF. Written as DNA, the CDR3 is TGCGCCAGCAGCTTTGGATTGATGGAACAGTGGAACACCTGGGAGCTGTTTTTT.

The chain links TRBV4-2 to TRBJ1-5; D remains unclear. CDR3 length: 15 residues. From germline, CDR1 is LGHNA and CDR2 YNFKEQ. The germline V and J ends were trimmed by 1 base and 9 bases, with 16 bases remaining between them. The CDR3 spells CASSQGPATSWPQHF. The DNA for the CDR3 is TGTGCCAGCAGCCAAGGTCCCGCGACTTCATGGCCCCAGCATTTT.

The rearrangement joins TRBV5-1 to TRBJ2-5; 8 bases map to TRBD1. Trimming cost V 0 bases and J 5 bases; bases outside gene matches: 12. Germline lookup yields CDR1 SGHRS and CDR2 YFSETQ. The CDR3 extends over 17 amino acids. The CDR3 nucleotides read TGCGCCAGCAGCTTGGCCGGGACAGGAAGGAGGGGGGAGACCCAGTACTTC. Translated, it gives CASSLAGTGRRGETQYF.

This clone was observed at least ten times. This sequence joins TRBV20-1 and TRBJ1-2; TRBD1 is a possible D gene (5 bases). From germline, CDR1 is DFQATT and CDR2 SNEGSKA (reference sequence). The CDR3 has 13 amino acids. Trimming removed 6 bases at V and 2 bases at J, with 13 bases between. CDR3 DNA sequence: TGCAGTGCGCGGGACGGACCGAACTATGGCTACACCTTC. Translating it yields CSARDGPNYGYTF.

This clone was detected ten times or more. The chain joins TRBV29-1 to TRBJ2-1; TRBD2 is a possible D gene (5 bases). V was cut by 5 bases and J by 6 bases, with 11 bases left in between. The germline CDR1 and CDR2 sequences are SQVTM and ANQGSEA. This CDR3 region has 12 residues. The CDR3 sequence: CSVRGKLNEQFF. The DNA for the CDR3 is TGCAGCGTTCGGGGAAAACTCAATGAGCAGTTCTTC.

By share, this clone ranks as medium-sized. This rearrangement joins TRBV11-1 to TRBJ1-2; unclear D gene. The CDR3 is made up of 15 amino acids. Between the trimmed V and J ends, which lost 5 bases and 2 bases, there was a span of 15 bases. The germline CDR1 and CDR2 sequences are SGHAT and FQDESV (reference sequence). This chain's CDR3 is CASSPALTENYGYTF. In DNA form, the CDR3 reads TGTGCCAGCAGCCCAGCCTTGACGGAGAACTATGGCTACACCTTC.

This clone occurred many times. One base away lies a much larger clone, so this may be a sequencing read error. The same CDR3 can be traced to other DNA sequences in this sample. This chain joins TRBV30 and TRBJ2-7; D might be TRBD1 (6 bases). The V and J ends lost 3 bases and 5 bases respectively, with 17 bases between them. Looked up from germline, CDR1 is GTSNPN and CDR2 is SVGIG (reference sequence). This CDR3 has 14 residues. CDR3 in DNA: TGTGCCTGGAGCAAGAGGGGGTTGAGAAACGAGCAGTACTTC. Protein product: CAWSKRGLRNEQYF. The variable domain in full, with the rest retrieved from reference TRBV30 and TRBJ2-7, is SQTIHQWPATLVQPVGSPLSLECTVEGTSNPNLYWYRQAAGRGLQLLFYSVGIGQISSEVPQNLSASRPQDRQFILSSKKLLLSDSGFYLCAWSKRGLRNEQYFGPGTRLTVT.

This clone showed up many times. The chain recombines TRBV7-6 with TRBJ2-5; D is ambiguous. There are 11 residues in the CDR3. Trimming cost V 4 bases and J 3 bases, with 3 bases left between them. From germline, CDR1 is SGHVS and CDR2 FNYEAQ. CDR3: CASSSEETQYF. The CDR3 nucleotides are TGTGCCAGCAGCTCTGAAGAGACCCAGTACTTC.

This clone was seen more than once but under ten times. At one end the junction does not follow the germline gene, possibly because of a read error. The rearrangement joins TRBV6-1 to TRBJ1-3, with D perhaps TRBD1 (6 bases). Germline assignment: CDR1 MNHNS and CDR2 SASEGT. This CDR3 is 16 amino acids long. In DNA, the CDR3 is TGTGCCAGCATGGTGGACAGCCACAGCTCTGGAAACGCCATATATTTT. Its translation is CASMVDSHSSGNAIYF.

There are many counts of this clone. The rearrangement uses TRBV3-1 and TRBJ1-4; the D gene is possibly TRBD1 (5 bases). This CDR3 comprises 15 residues. With 5 bases removed from V and 8 bases from J, the gap between germline ends came to 18 bases. Germline CDR1 is LGHDT and CDR2 is YNNKEL (reference sequence). CDR3 nucleotides: TGTGCCAGCAGCTATCTGCGGGGGGGATACGAAAAACTGTTTTTT. Its protein is CASSYLRGGYEKLFF.

The chain recombines TRBV11-3 with TRBJ2-2; D gene ambiguous. The CDR3 is made up of 13 amino acids. Trimming took 5 bases from V and 7 from J, leaving 11 bases between them. The germline gives CDR1 SGHNT, CDR2 YENEEA. The CDR3 loop reads CASSTACVGELFF. The CDR3 nucleotides read TGTGCCAGCAGCACGGCATGTGTCGGGGAGCTGTTTTTT.

A few counts support this clone. J is TRBJ2-7 and V is TRBV29-1; maybe TRBD2 (5 bases). Germline loops: CDR1 SQVTM, CDR2 ANQGSEA. The ends were cut back, 4 bases at V and 1 base at J, with 8 bases in the middle. The CDR3 is 12 residues long. CDR3 in amino acids: CSVAGNSYEQYF. The DNA for the CDR3 is TGCAGCGTTGCGGGGAATTCCTACGAGCAGTACTTC.

In regard to this clone: This clone may be a read error of a much larger clone one base away. The chain joins TRBV9 to TRBJ2-5, with 9 bases that match TRBD1. The CDR3 runs 15 residues. Germline V gives CDR1 SGDLS, CDR2 YYNGEE. Trimming cost V 4 bases and J 9 bases; bases outside gene matches: 13. The CDR3 coding sequence is TGTGCCAGCAGCCCGACAGGGGGTGGGCCCTTGGCCCAGTACTTC. This translates into CASSPTGGGPLAQYF.

This clone is judged medium-sized. The rearrangement links TRBV15 to TRBJ1-3; 10 nucleotides align to TRBD1. This CDR3 is built from 15 residues. The germline CDR1 and CDR2 sequences are LNHNV and YYDKDF (reference sequence). V lost 4 bases to trimming and J lost 4 bases; unmatched junction nucleotides: 4. The CDR3 loop is CATSIDRGHGNTIYF. CDR3 in DNA: TGTGCCACCAGCATCGACAGGGGGCACGGAAACACCATATATTTT.

This clone was seen ten or more times. The chain carries TRBV3-1 and TRBJ2-5, with D unresolved. V lost 2 bases, J lost 6 bases, and 10 bases lay in between. In germline, CDR1 is LGHDT, CDR2 YNNKEL (reference sequence). The CDR3 covers 13 residues. The CDR3 region has the DNA TGTGCCAGCAGCCAACCCAGCAGTCAGACCCAGTACTTC. Protein: CASSQPSSQTQYF.

This clone showed up many times. Since a much larger clone is just one base distant, this may be a read error. This chain links TRBV19 with TRBJ2-1, with 9 bases identical to TRBD1. This CDR3 is built from 15 residues. Germline CDR1 is LNHDA and CDR2 is SQIVND (reference sequence). CDR3 sequence: CAGSIRDRDYNEQFF. The CDR3 DNA reads as TGTGCCGGTAGTATCCGGGACAGGGACTACAATGAGCAGTTCTTC.

This clone was recorded at least ten times. The chain employs TRBV6-1 and TRBJ1-6; possible D gene TRBD1, 5 bases. There are 12 residues in the CDR3. Germline V gene sequence: CDR1 MNHNS, CDR2 SASEGT. Trimming cost V 8 bases and J 7 bases, with 9 bases left between them. Written as DNA, the CDR3 is TGTGCCAGCGGGACTTGGAATTCACCCCTCCACTTT. Translating gives CASGTWNSPLHF.

A remark on this clone: The junction and the germline gene differ at one end; a read error may be behind it. V is TRBV5-1 and J is TRBJ2-6; weak D call: TRBD1 (5 bases). Germline CDR1 SGHRS, CDR2 YFSETQ. CDR3 length equals 14 residues. CDR3 sequence (DNA): TGCGCCAGCCAGGACGTCTCTGGGGCCAACGTCCTGACCTTC. It specifies CASQDVSGANVLTF.

This clone appeared many times. The chain combines TRBV7-6 with TRBJ1-2; D is unclear. Germline V gene data show CDR1 as SGHVS and CDR2 as FNYEAQ. The V and J ends lost 1 base and 4 bases respectively, with 7 bases between them. The CDR3 has 13 amino acids. CDR3 coding DNA: TGTGCCAGCAGCTTAGAGATAGGCTATGGCTACACCTTC. Its protein is CASSLEIGYGYTF.

This clone was counted many times. The genes are TRBV6-6 and TRBJ2-5, with 8 nucleotides matching TRBD2. CDR3 length: 17 residues. V lost 2 bases to trimming and J lost 2 bases; unmatched junction nucleotides: 10. The germline CDR1 and CDR2 sequences are MNHNY and SVGAGI (reference sequence). The CDR3 here is CASSYGSAGVDQETQYF. CDR3 coding DNA: TGTGCCAGCAGTTACGGGTCAGCGGGGGTCGATCAAGAGACCCAGTACTTC.

There are many counts of this clone. The rearrangement uses TRBV2 and TRBJ2-7; tentative D call: TRBD1 (5 bases). Germline V CDR1 and CDR2: SNHLY, FYNNEI. The CDR3 is 13 residues long. V lost 8 bases, J lost 4 bases, and 15 bases lay in between. CDR3 in DNA: TGTGCCAGCGGAACTCAGGGAATGTACGAGCAGTACTTC. Its translation is CASGTQGMYEQYF.

Within the sample, this clone is medium-sized. The V gene is TRBV2, the J gene TRBJ1-2, with 8 nucleotides matching TRBD1. Germline values: CDR1 SNHLY, CDR2 FYNNEI. This CDR3 has 14 amino acids. The trim removed 4 bases at V and 3 bases at J, leaving 4 bases unmatched. Here the CDR3 reads CASSARQGHYGYTF. The CDR3 DNA reads TGTGCCAGCAGTGCCCGACAGGGGCACTATGGCTACACCTTC.

Ten or more counts support this clone. This chain uses TRBV2 with TRBJ2-7; the D call may be TRBD1 or TRBD2 (5 bases each). This CDR3 is built from 15 residues. V lost 4 bases and J 2 bases, leaving 15 bases between the germline ends. The germline V gene encodes CDR1 SNHLY and CDR2 FYNNEI. Here the CDR3 reads CASSGRGAATYEQYF. DNA for the CDR3: TGTGCCAGCAGTGGGAGAGGGGCCGCCACCTACGAGCAGTACTTC.

This clone has a count of ten or more. This chain connects TRBV4-1 to TRBJ2-7; maybe TRBD2 (6 bases). Trimming took 1 base from V and 1 from J, leaving 14 bases between them. This CDR3 comprises 16 residues. CDR1 MGHRA and CDR2 YSYEKL come from the germline V gene. As DNA, the CDR3 is TGCGCCAGCAGCCAAGGGGACTCCAGGCGGTCCTACGAGCAGTACTTC. The encoded protein is CASSQGDSRRSYEQYF.